A single sample gave rise to the 6 T cell receptor beta chains below, sequenced in a study of shared T cell receptors in the human thymus. Sequencing used immunoSEQ multiplex PCR; TCRdb keeps in-frame clones, though not all of them. Among roughly 660,000 clones listed, around 89% were seen once. The same sample was also used in a study of human thymus T cells.

Source material: thymocytes. These receptors all stem from a boy younger than two with a congenital heart defect.

CDR3 DNA: TGCGCCAGCAGCCAAGATAACGCGGGAGGGCCAAAGAATGAGCAGTTCTTC. This sequence encodes CASSQDNAGGPKNEQFF. This chain links TRBV4-3 with TRBJ2-1; 9 nucleotides match TRBD2. The length of the CDR3 is 17 residues. Germline trimming cut 0 bases from V and 7 bases from J; bases unmatched to any gene: 10. From germline, CDR1 is LGHNA and CDR2 YSLEER.

This clone came up once. The genes are TRBV10-2 and TRBJ2-7; 10 bases fit TRBD2. There are 15 residues in the CDR3. Germline V gives CDR1 WSHSY, CDR2 SAAADI. V dropped 4 bases and J dropped 4; count of bases not matched to a gene: 7. The chain's CDR3 is CASSGPGLASYEQYF. CDR3 sequence (DNA): TGCGCCAGCAGTGGACCGGGACTAGCGTCTTACGAGCAGTACTTC.

The V gene is TRBV6-5, the J gene TRBJ2-2; 8 positions match TRBD1. Germline trimming cut 4 bases from V and 3 bases from J; bases unmatched to any gene: 7. CDR1 is MNHEY and CDR2 is SVGAGI in the germline V gene. The length of the CDR3 is 16 residues. The CDR3 DNA is TGTGCCAGCAGTTTGACAGGGGACGGGGACACCGGGGAGCTGTTTTTT. It codes for CASSLTGDGDTGELFF.

The J gene is TRBJ2-1, the V gene TRBV10-3; D may be TRBD2 (5 bases). The V gene lost 4 bases and the J gene lost 6 bases, with 16 bases spanning the gap. The CDR3 loop spans 15 amino acids. The germline V gene encodes CDR1 ENHRY and CDR2 SYGVKD. As DNA, the CDR3 is TGTGCCATCAGTGCGGGGAGAAGGCCAGCCAATGAGCAGTTCTTC. This codes for CAISAGRRPANEQFF.

The CDR3 sequence: CASSNGTGEEETQYF. DNA for the CDR3: TGTGCCAGTAGTAATGGGACAGGGGAAGAGGAGACCCAGTACTTC. V and J are TRBV19 and TRBJ2-5, with 10 bases lining up with TRBD1. V lost 4 bases, J lost 5 bases, and 7 bases stayed unmatched. Looked up from germline, CDR1 is LNHDA and CDR2 is SQIVND (reference sequence). The CDR3 spans 15 residues.

The chain is built from TRBV27 and TRBJ1-4, with 10 bases identical to TRBD1. Trimming removed 5 bases from V and 6 bases from J; junction bases left unmatched: 12. The CDR3 contains 17 residues. Germline V gene lookup returns CDR1 MNHEY and CDR2 SMNVEV (reference sequence). The CDR3 DNA reads as TGTGCCAGCAGTCCCGTACGCGACAGGGGGCAGGATGAAAAACTGTTTTTT. Protein product: CASSPVRDRGQDEKLFF.